What follows are 6 T cell receptor beta chains derived from one specimen sequenced in a study of cytomegalovirus exposure and HLA in healthy donors. Profiling relied on immunoSEQ multiplex PCR, and the TCRdb table lists in-frame clones only, not all of them. This repertoire shows about 200,000 clones, approximately 78% found once; its top ten account for 1.2%. The sample taken for sequencing was PBMCs. These receptor sequences come from a young woman in good health and CMV-seronegative.

This sequence joins TRBV7-8 and TRBJ2-3; TRBD1 matches at 10 bases. The CDR3 is 17 residues long. J lost 3 bases, V lost 5 bases, and 11 bases had no gene match. Per germline, CDR1 SGHVS and CDR2 FQNEAQ. The CDR3, as DNA: TGTGCCAGCAGCCCACTCCAGACAGGGGGCTTAACAGATACGCAGTATTTT. This codes for CASSPLQTGGLTDTQYF.

The chain joins TRBV18 to TRBJ1-5, with no clear D. The CDR3 runs to 15 residues. V was trimmed by 5 bases and J by 0 bases, leaving 11 bases between them. Germline-derived CDR1 and CDR2 are KGHSH and LQKENI. CDR3 region: CASSANGVSNQPQHF. The CDR3 DNA reads as TGTGCCAGCTCAGCGAACGGGGTTAGCAATCAGCCCCAGCATTTT.

This clone turned up a few times. CDR3 residues: CASRQRTDFSYEQYF. CDR3 sequence (DNA): TGTGCCAGCAGACAGAGGACAGATTTCTCCTACGAGCAGTACTTC. The genes are TRBV13 and TRBJ2-7; weak D call: TRBD1 (6 bases). The germline gives CDR1 PRHDT, CDR2 FYEKMQ (reference sequence). This CDR3 contains 15 residues. Trimming took off 6 bases at V and 0 bases at J, with 15 bases between the two ends.

Concerning this clone itself: At one end the junction does not follow the germline gene, possibly because of a read error. This chain joins TRBV7-6 and TRBJ2-7; 15 bases match TRBD2. The germline V gene encodes CDR1 SGHVS and CDR2 FNYEAQ. The length of the CDR3 is 16 residues. This chain's CDR3 is CASSAIPGLAGGFVTF. The CDR3 region has the DNA TGTGCCAGCAGCGCGATTCCGGGACTAGCGGGGGGTTTTGTAACTTTC.

V is TRBV7-8 and J is TRBJ2-1, with TRBD2 matching over 7 bases. CDR3 length: 14 amino acids. From germline, CDR1 is SGHVS and CDR2 FQNEAQ. V was pared by 8 bases and J by 4 bases, with 8 bases of the junction left unmatched. The CDR3 loop reads CASGRLAIYNEQFF. CDR3 DNA: TGTGCCAGCGGCAGACTAGCCATATACAATGAGCAGTTCTTC.

The chain recombines TRBV4-1 with TRBJ1-1, with 7 bases that match TRBD1. CDR3 length equals 14 residues. Germline trimming cut 1 base from V and 7 bases from J; bases unmatched to any gene: 6. Germline V gene sequence: CDR1 MGHRA, CDR2 YSYEKL. The CDR3 loop is CASSQGQGAREAFF. The CDR3 DNA follows: TGCGCCAGCAGCCAAGGACAGGGAGCGCGTGAAGCTTTCTTT.